Shown below are 15 T cell receptor beta chains from a single sample sequenced in a study of blood T cell repertoires in COVID-19. The data were produced by immunoSEQ multiplex PCR, yet TCRdb's version contains in-frame clones alone and is incomplete. Of 30,000 to 40,000 clones detected, roughly 89% appear once; the ten largest clones hold less than 30%. Sequenced input: peripheral blood. The receptors originated from a man between 60 and 70 years old with active or convalescent COVID-19.

The rearrangement joins TRBV30 to TRBJ1-1; D perhaps matches TRBD1 (5 bases). Germline lookup yields CDR1 GTSNPN and CDR2 SVGIG (reference sequence). Trimming removed 2 bases at V and 2 bases at J, with 12 bases between. The CDR3 length is 14 residues. This chain's CDR3 is CAWSRPTVNTEAFF. As DNA, the CDR3 is TGTGCCTGGAGTCGGCCGACAGTCAACACTGAAGCTTTCTTT.

The chain employs TRBV3-1 (or the pseudogene TRBV3-2) and TRBJ2-5; no clear D. This CDR3 has 16 amino acids. Germline loops: CDR1 LGHDT, CDR2 YNNKEL (reference sequence). V dropped 0 bases and J dropped 1 base, with 12 bases sitting between them. CDR3 DNA: TGTGCCAGCAGCCAAGAATACAGAACCCTCCAAGAGACCCAGTACTTC. It translates to CASSQEYRTLQETQYF.

Here the CDR3 DNA reads TGTGCCAGCTCCGGACTAGCGGGAGGCAATGAGCAGTTCTTC. Translating gives CASSGLAGGNEQFF. The chain joins TRBV27 to TRBJ2-1, with 14 bases that match TRBD2. The CDR3 runs 14 residues. CDR1 and CDR2 from the germline V gene are MNHEY and SMNVEV (reference sequence). V was clipped by 8 bases and J by 6 bases; unmatched bases: 3.

This chain uses TRBV5-6 with TRBJ1-2; 8 bases fit TRBD1. CDR3 size: 13 residues. Germline CDR1 reads SGHDT; CDR2 reads YYEEEE. Trimming removed 4 bases from V and 8 bases from J; junction bases left unmatched: 7. The CDR3 region is CASSPDRAKGYTF. The CDR3 bases are TGTGCCAGCAGCCCGGACAGGGCGAAGGGCTACACCTTC.

CDR3 loop: CASRRDRVKYEQYF. The CDR3, as DNA: TGTGCCAGCAGAAGGGACAGGGTGAAGTACGAGCAGTACTTC. The rearrangement links TRBV6-5 to TRBJ2-7, with 9 nucleotides matching TRBD1. CDR1 and CDR2 (germline): MNHEY, SVGAGI. V was pared by 6 bases and J by 4 bases, with 7 bases of the junction left unmatched. The CDR3 is 14 residues long.

The rearrangement joins TRBV7-9 to TRBJ1-4, with a tentative D call TRBD1 (5 bases). The germline V gene encodes CDR1 SEHNR and CDR2 FQNEAQ (reference sequence). Trimming took 7 bases from V and 4 from J, leaving 13 bases between them. This CDR3 spans 14 amino acids. DNA for the CDR3: TGTGCCAGCAACCCCGGGGGTGGTAATGAAAAACTGTTTTTT. This codes for CASNPGGGNEKLFF.

This chain connects TRBV4-2 to TRBJ2-3; 8 bases match TRBD2. V lost 3 bases, J lost 3 bases, and 8 bases stayed unmatched. Germline lookup yields CDR1 LGHNA and CDR2 YNFKEQ. The CDR3 is 16 amino acids. The CDR3, as DNA: TGTGCCAGCAGCCAGGGCGCTAGCGGGCGGACAGATACGCAGTATTTT. Its translation: CASSQGASGRTDTQYF.

This sequence joins TRBV11-2 and TRBJ2-1, with 13 bases fitting TRBD2. There are 16 residues in the CDR3. The V and J ends lost 5 bases and 7 bases, in that order; junction bases with no gene match: 8. CDR1 and CDR2 from the germline V gene are SGHAT and FQNNGV. The CDR3 protein is CASSPGLAGVGNEQFF. The CDR3 bases are TGTGCCAGCAGCCCCGGACTAGCGGGAGTCGGTAATGAGCAGTTCTTC.

The V gene is TRBV27, the J gene TRBJ2-5, with TRBD2 matching 13 bases. The CDR3 is made up of 17 amino acids. Unmatched junction bases numbered 7, after V lost 1 base and J lost 5 bases. Germline assignment: CDR1 MNHEY and CDR2 SMNVEV (reference sequence). This CDR3 is CASSLLGTGLAGETQYF. CDR3 nucleotides: TGTGCCAGCAGTTTATTAGGGACGGGACTAGCGGGGGAGACCCAGTACTTC.

This clone was seen only a few times. This chain links TRBV7-2 with TRBJ2-1; tentative D call: TRBD2 (6 bases). This CDR3 region has 16 residues. Trimming stripped 5 bases from V and 4 bases from J, with 18 bases between. Germline V gene sequence: CDR1 SGHTA, CDR2 FQGNSA. CDR3 DNA: TGTGCCAGCAGCCAGAAAGCAGGAGGGGCGTACAATGAGCAGTTCTTC. The encoded protein is CASSQKAGGAYNEQFF.

The chain employs TRBV6-1 and TRBJ1-2; a weak D match, TRBD1 (5 bases). Trimming shortened V by 3 bases and J by 8 bases, and 19 bases separated the two germline ends. Looked up from germline, CDR1 is MNHNS and CDR2 is SASEGT. The length of the CDR3 is 15 residues. The CDR3 DNA sequence: TGTGCCAGCAGTGATTGGGGCGCCCTTACTCGAGGCTACACCTTC. As protein: CASSDWGALTRGYTF.

This chain connects TRBV4-3 to TRBJ2-1; 9 nucleotides match TRBD1. V lost 0 bases to trimming and J lost 3 bases; unmatched junction nucleotides: 3. The CDR3 contains 16 residues. Per germline, CDR1 LGHNA and CDR2 YSLEER. The CDR3 here is CASSQEWTGVYNEQFF. The DNA of the CDR3 is TGCGCCAGCAGCCAAGAATGGACAGGGGTCTACAATGAGCAGTTCTTC.

This chain links TRBV6-1 with TRBJ1-2; no definite D call. CDR1 is MNHNS and CDR2 is SASEGT in the germline V gene. The CDR3 loop spans 12 amino acids. Deletions cut 3 bases from V and 8 bases from J, with 10 bases between. Written as DNA, the CDR3 is TGTGCCAGCAGTGAGGCGGCTATCGGCTACACCTTC. It translates to CASSEAAIGYTF.

CDR3 amino acids: CASSLRLAGVDEQYF. For the CDR3, the DNA is TGTGCCAGCAGCCTCCGACTAGCGGGAGTCGACGAGCAGTACTTC. The chain combines TRBV3-1 (or the pseudogene TRBV3-2) with TRBJ2-7; 12 nucleotides line up with TRBD2. The CDR3 loop spans 15 amino acids. The V segment lost 4 bases and the J segment 5 bases; nucleotides outside the gene matches: 6. CDR1 and CDR2 (germline): LGHDT, YNNKEL (reference sequence).

The rearrangement links TRBV18 to TRBJ2-5, with 10 positions matching TRBD1. The CDR3 covers 15 residues. Germline CDR1 and CDR2: KGHSH and LQKENI. The junction had 5 bases not matched to a gene; V was cut back by 2 bases and J by 5 bases. CDR3 amino acids: CASSPRQGAQETQYF. CDR3 nucleotides: TGTGCCAGCTCACCAAGACAGGGGGCGCAGGAGACCCAGTACTTC. Full variable domain (remainder filled in from reference TRBV18 and TRBJ2-5): NAGVMQNPRHLVRRRGQEARLRCSPMKGHSHVYWYRQLPEEGLKFMVYLQKENIIDESGMPKERFSAEFPKEGPSILRIQQVVRGDSAAYFCASSPRQGAQETQYFGPGTRLLVL.